This TCR beta chain was captured in a study of blood T cell repertoires in COVID-19. On the study more broadly: Whether acute or convalescent, the COVID-19 samples came from the United States, Italy and Spain. The cDNA or gDNA used as material had been derived from T cells, B-cell-depleted T cells, or PBMCs.

Germline CDR1 is MNHEY and CDR2 is SVGAGI. With V trimmed by 4 bases and J by 6 bases, 6 bases remained unmatched. The length of the CDR3 is 15 residues. Only in-frame clones appear in the TCRdb table, and some are missing; sequencing was by immunoSEQ multiplex PCR. The sample has about 230,000 clones, roughly four fifths seen once; the top ten hold less than 7.5%. This clone has only one observation. The clonotype was recovered from a woman aged 45-59 years with acute or convalescent COVID-19. Sequencing used peripheral blood. The V call is TRBV6-5, the J call TRBJ2-2, with TRBD1 matching over 9 bases. CDR3 sequence (DNA): TGTGCCAGCAGTTCCGGGACAGGGTTGGCCGGGGAGCTGTTTTTT. This sequence encodes CASSSGTGLAGELFF.